One sample yielded the 29 T cell receptor beta chains listed below, sequenced in a study of T cell repertoires in cytomegalovirus infection. Each CDR3 protein gets one entry after TCRdb re-called the reads with MiXCR. The sample has approximately 71,000 distinct CDR3 sequences; approximately 3.6% are singletons. Sequencing was carried out using PBMCs. Receptors were obtained from a human donor in good health (CMV status not recorded). Some clones in this sample may be carry-over from other donors' samples.

This clonotype was observed at least ten times. The V call is TRBV7-2, the J call TRBJ2-3; no definite D call. Germline V gene lookup returns CDR1 SGHTA and CDR2 FQGNSA. The CDR3 spans 14 residues. V was cut by 3 bases and J by 1 base, with 8 bases left in between. The CDR3 protein is CASSLRPGTDTQYF. The CDR3 DNA sequence: TGTGCCAGCAGCTTGCGCCCCGGCACAGATACGCAGTATTTT.

In its sample, this clonotype was seen many times. This rearrangement joins TRBV28 to TRBJ2-7; 7 bases agree with TRBD2. The CDR3 totals 13 residues. From germline, CDR1 is MDHEN and CDR2 SYDVKM. V gave up 7 bases and J gave up 4 bases; unmatched junction bases: 7. The CDR3 is CASTQTSRYEQYF. The CDR3 DNA follows: TGTGCCAGCACCCAGACTAGCCGGTACGAGCAGTACTTC.

This clonotype appeared a few times. The rearrangement links TRBV7-4 to TRBJ2-3; tentatively, D is TRBD2 (5 bases). From germline, CDR1 is SGHVT and CDR2 SQSDAQ. V was pared by 2 bases and J by 10 bases, with 13 bases between. The CDR3 loop spans 13 amino acids. The CDR3 sequence: CASSLSELGSQYF. DNA of the CDR3: TGTGCCAGCAGCTTATCCGAACTAGGCTCGCAGTATTTT.

This clonotype was recorded many times. V and J are TRBV6-8 and TRBJ1-2; D gene uncertain. The ends were cut back, 1 base at V and 4 bases at J, with 7 bases in the middle. This CDR3 spans 13 amino acids. The germline V gene encodes CDR1 MNHGY and CDR2 SAAAGT. CDR3 nucleotides: TGTGCCAGCAGTTACTGGCCAGGCTATGGCTACACCTTC. Its protein is CASSYWPGYGYTF.

This clonotype has a count of ten or more. This chain links TRBV7-8 with TRBJ2-2; the D is unclear. Trimming stripped 7 bases from V and 1 base from J, with 7 bases between. CDR1 and CDR2 from the germline V gene are SGHVS and FQNEAQ. The CDR3 has 13 amino acids. The CDR3 protein is CASNNQNTGELFF. The CDR3 DNA reads TGTGCCAGCAACAACCAGAACACCGGGGAGCTGTTTTTT.

This clonotype was counted at least ten times. This rearrangement joins TRBV28 to TRBJ1-5; no definite D call. Germline V gives CDR1 MDHEN, CDR2 SYDVKM. The CDR3 runs 14 residues. Trimming took off 5 bases at V and 1 base at J, with 9 bases between the two ends. CDR3 protein: CASSGSLSNQPQHF. CDR3 sequence (DNA): TGTGCCAGCAGTGGGAGTTTGAGCAATCAGCCCCAGCATTTT.

This clonotype has ten or more counts. The chain combines TRBV7-2 with TRBJ1-1; no firm D call. Trimming pared 5 bases from V and 7 bases from J, leaving 17 bases between. CDR3 length: 14 amino acids. Germline CDR1 reads SGHTA; CDR2 reads FQGNSA. Here the CDR3 DNA reads TGTGCCAGCAGCACCGGGAGATTGGTTGGTGAAGCTTTCTTT. It is translated as CASSTGRLVGEAFF.

This clonotype was seen many times. The chain joins TRBV10-3 to TRBJ2-3; D not resolved. V was cut by 0 bases and J by 3 bases, with 10 bases left in between. Germline CDR1 and CDR2: ENHRY and SYGVKD. This CDR3 has 15 residues. CDR3 in amino acids: CAISESNLGTDTQYF. The CDR3 bases are TGTGCCATCAGTGAGTCGAATCTTGGAACAGATACGCAGTATTTT.

This clonotype was seen only a few times. This chain joins TRBV7-3 and TRBJ2-7, with D tentatively TRBD1 or TRBD2 (6 bases each). The CDR3 is 13 residues long. V lost 3 bases to trimming and J lost 6 bases, with 12 bases between them. The germline V gene has CDR1 SGHTA and CDR2 FQGTGA. Here the CDR3 DNA reads TGTGCCAGCAGCTTTGGAGGGGGTGGCGAGCAGTACTTC. This encodes CASSFGGGGEQYF. The whole variable domain, filled in from reference TRBV7-3 and TRBJ2-7, reads GAGVSQTPSNKVTEKGKYVELRCDPISGHTALYWYRQSLGQGPEFLIYFQGTGAADDSGLPNDRFFAVRPEGSVSTLKIQRTERGDSAVYLCASSFGGGGEQYFGPGTRLTVT.

This clonotype was recorded at least ten times. The chain couples TRBV2 to TRBJ1-2, with 8 bases that match TRBD1. J lost 2 bases, V lost 7 bases, and 6 bases had no gene match. The CDR3 length is 14 residues. Germline V CDR1 and CDR2: SNHLY, FYNNEI. The CDR3 DNA is TGTGCCAGCACAGACGACAGGGGCAACTATGGCTACACCTTC. Translation gives CASTDDRGNYGYTF.

This clonotype has only a few counts. The chain is built from TRBV7-2 and TRBJ1-5; possible D gene TRBD1, 5 bases. Trimming took 7 bases from V and 6 from J, leaving 16 bases between them. This CDR3 is 14 amino acids long. The germline gives CDR1 SGHTA, CDR2 FQGNSA. The CDR3 loop reads CASTERAGSQPQHF. Here the CDR3 DNA reads TGTGCCAGCACCGAACGGGCAGGGAGTCAGCCCCAGCATTTT. Full variable domain (outside the CDR3, taken from reference TRBV7-2 and TRBJ1-5): GAGVSQSPSNKVTEKGKDVELRCDPISGHTALYWYRQSLGQGLEFLIYFQGNSAPDKSGLPSDRFSAERTGGSVSTLTIQRTQQEDSAVYLCASTERAGSQPQHFGDGTRLSIL.

In this sample, this clonotype is medium-sized. V usage is TRBV7-8 and J usage is TRBJ2-5, with a weak D call TRBD2 (7 bases). CDR3 length equals 15 residues. With 4 bases removed from V and 5 bases from J, the gap between germline ends came to 17 bases. CDR1 and CDR2 (germline): SGHVS, FQNEAQ. DNA of the CDR3: TGTGCCAGCAGCTGGGGGGTGGGGGGGCACGAGACCCAGTACTTC. It is translated as CASSWGVGGHETQYF.

In its sample, this clonotype was seen many times. Here the CDR3 reads CASSPHRGDVFMVNTEAFF. CDR3 in DNA: TGTGCCAGCAGCCCACACCGGGGGGACGTATTCATGGTGAACACTGAAGCTTTCTTT. The rearrangement uses TRBV7-2 and TRBJ1-1, with D possibly TRBD1 on 5 matching bases. CDR1 is SGHTA, CDR2 FQGNSA, per germline. Trimming took off 5 bases at V and 0 bases at J, with 25 bases between the two ends. The CDR3 has 19 residues.

This clonotype appeared many times. This chain joins TRBV7-2 and TRBJ1-5; no reliable D call. This CDR3 spans 14 amino acids. Trimming removed 5 bases from V and 6 bases from J, with 14 bases in between. Germline values: CDR1 SGHTA, CDR2 FQGNSA. CDR3 nucleotides: TGTGCCAGCAGCCAAGACCCCTTCTTTCAGCCCCAGCATTTT. Residues: CASSQDPFFQPQHF.

Many counts were recorded for this clonotype. The chain uses TRBV11-3 and TRBJ1-6; a weak D match, TRBD1 (6 bases). V lost 5 bases, J lost 10 bases, and 18 bases lay in between. The V gene's germline CDR1 is SGHNT and CDR2 YENEEA. CDR3 length: 15 residues. Written as DNA, the CDR3 is TGTGCCAGCAGCGGCCGGACAGCCGGAGACTCACCCCTCCACTTT. Translation gives CASSGRTAGDSPLHF.

The count of this clonotype is one. A much larger clone lies one base from this, so it may be a read error. The V call is TRBV7-8, the J call TRBJ1-4; TRBD1 matches 9 bases. This CDR3 region has 14 residues. CDR1 is SGHVS, CDR2 FQNEAQ, per germline. DNA for the CDR3: TGTGCCAGCAGCAAGGGACAGGGTCATGAAAAACTGTTATTT. Translation gives CASSKGQGHEKLLF.

This clonotype was counted at least ten times. This chain links TRBV7-2 with TRBJ1-1; D remains ambiguous. The V end was cut by 11 bases, the J end by 3 bases, with 13 bases between. CDR3 size: 12 residues. The germline V gene encodes CDR1 SGHTA and CDR2 FQGNSA. CDR3 region: CASGGGYTEAFF. CDR3 in DNA: TGTGCCTCGGGAGGAGGATACACTGAAGCTTTCTTT.

This clonotype has at least ten counts. This rearrangement joins TRBV7-9 to TRBJ2-7; a possible D gene is TRBD1 (5 bases). From germline, CDR1 is SEHNR and CDR2 FQNEAQ (reference sequence). Trimming removed 3 bases at V and 6 bases at J, with 12 bases between. This CDR3 is built from 13 residues. DNA for the CDR3: TGTGCCAGCAGCTTGTGGCAGGGTGGCGAGCAGTACTTC. Translating it yields CASSLWQGGEQYF.

This clonotype showed up many times. The J gene is TRBJ1-2, the V gene TRBV20-1; 9 positions agree with TRBD1. V was pared by 3 bases and J by 4 bases, with 3 bases of the junction left unmatched. From germline, CDR1 is DFQATT and CDR2 SNEGSKA (reference sequence). There are 13 residues in the CDR3. CDR3 DNA sequence: TGCAGTGCTAGGGAGGACAGGGGCTATGGCTACACCTTC. It yields the protein CSAREDRGYGYTF.

This clonotype was counted many times. V is TRBV7-2 and J is TRBJ1-6; 7 positions agree with TRBD1. The CDR3 loop spans 14 amino acids. Germline lookup yields CDR1 SGHTA and CDR2 FQGNSA. V gave up 5 bases and J gave up 11 bases; unmatched junction bases: 9. The CDR3 loop reads CASSITGVVAPLHF. Here the CDR3 DNA reads TGTGCCAGCAGCATAACAGGGGTAGTCGCACCCCTCCACTTT. Drawing the rest from reference TRBV7-2 and TRBJ1-6, the complete variable domain is GAGVSQSPSNKVTEKGKDVELRCDPISGHTALYWYRQSLGQGLEFLIYFQGNSAPDKSGLPSDRFSAERTGGSVSTLTIQRTQQEDSAVYLCASSITGVVAPLHFGNGTRLTVT.

This clonotype was observed many times. The V gene is TRBV19, the J gene TRBJ1-1; no definite D call. Looked up from germline, CDR1 is LNHDA and CDR2 is SQIVND (reference sequence). V was trimmed by 3 bases and J by 5 bases, leaving 10 bases between them. This CDR3 is 13 amino acids long. The CDR3 bases are TGTGCCAGTAGTATCGGCGGCTATACTGAAGCTTTCTTT. Encoded protein: CASSIGGYTEAFF.

This clonotype was counted ten times or more. The rearrangement uses TRBV7-2 and TRBJ2-1; TRBD2 matches at 8 bases. J gave up 3 bases and V 3 bases, and 7 bases lay outside the gene matches. This CDR3 region has 16 residues. The germline CDR1 and CDR2 sequences are SGHTA and FQGNSA. In nucleotides, the CDR3 is TGTGCCAGCAGCTTCAGCGGGAGCCCTGACTACAATGAGCAGTTCTTC. Residues: CASSFSGSPDYNEQFF.

This clonotype has ten or more counts. V and J are TRBV7-2 and TRBJ1-1, with D unclear. The CDR3 runs 12 residues. V was clipped by 1 base and J by 6 bases, with 6 bases between them. The V gene's germline CDR1 is SGHTA and CDR2 FQGNSA. The CDR3 is CASSLVLSEAFF. The CDR3 DNA sequence: TGTGCCAGCAGCTTAGTTCTCTCTGAAGCTTTCTTT.

This clonotype was observed at least ten times. The chain combines TRBV7-8 with TRBJ2-1, with 9 bases that match TRBD2. This CDR3 contains 17 residues. V lost 5 bases and J lost 9; bases outside the gene matches: 17. Germline CDR1 SGHVS, CDR2 FQNEAQ. CDR3 DNA sequence: TGTGCCAGCAGCGACACGCCCGGACTAGCGATGGGTGGTGAGCAGTTCTTC. It is translated as CASSDTPGLAMGGEQFF.

This clonotype was recorded at least ten times. CDR3 loop: CASSARLAGGGDTQYF. CDR3 sequence (DNA): TGTGCCAGCAGCGCTCGACTAGCGGGAGGAGGGGATACGCAGTATTTT. This chain uses TRBV7-2 with TRBJ2-3, with 13 bases identical to TRBD2. The CDR3 runs to 16 residues. The germline V gene has CDR1 SGHTA and CDR2 FQGNSA. Trimming took 5 bases from V and 6 from J; bases not matched to a gene: 8. Variable domain in full (rest from reference TRBV7-2 and TRBJ2-3): GAGVSQSPSNKVTEKGKDVELRCDPISGHTALYWYRQSLGQGLEFLIYFQGNSAPDKSGLPSDRFSAERTGGSVSTLTIQRTQQEDSAVYLCASSARLAGGGDTQYFGPGTRLTVL.

This clonotype was counted at least ten times. The rearrangement uses TRBV28 and TRBJ1-1; D is perhaps TRBD1 (6 bases). This CDR3 region has 12 residues. Germline loops: CDR1 MDHEN, CDR2 SYDVKM. V was pared by 6 bases and J by 4 bases, with 9 bases between. The DNA of the CDR3 is TGTGCCAGCAGCCGGACAGCCACTGAAGCTTTCTTT. This translates into CASSRTATEAFF.

The table lists this clonotype with many counts. The chain is built from TRBV7-2 and TRBJ1-5; weak D call: TRBD1 (5 bases). Trimming took 2 bases from V and 6 from J, leaving 14 bases between them. Per germline, CDR1 SGHTA and CDR2 FQGNSA. This CDR3 is built from 15 residues. CDR3 in amino acids: CASSLSMGTGQPQHF. In DNA, the CDR3 is TGTGCCAGCAGCTTAAGCATGGGGACGGGTCAGCCCCAGCATTTT.

This clonotype was counted many times. The CDR3 spells CASSSPTGVADTQYF. Here the CDR3 DNA reads TGTGCCAGCAGCTCACCCACGGGGGTGGCAGATACGCAGTATTTT. The chain carries TRBV7-2 and TRBJ2-3, with D perhaps TRBD2 (6 bases). V was clipped by 4 bases and J by 4 bases, with 15 bases between them. Germline V lookup: CDR1 SGHTA, CDR2 FQGNSA. This CDR3 is 15 amino acids long. The whole variable domain, filled in from reference TRBV7-2 and TRBJ2-3, reads GAGVSQSPSNKVTEKGKDVELRCDPISGHTALYWYRQSLGQGLEFLIYFQGNSAPDKSGLPSDRFSAERTGGSVSTLTIQRTQQEDSAVYLCASSSPTGVADTQYFGPGTRLTVL.

This clonotype was recorded at least ten times. J is TRBJ2-1 and V is TRBV7-3, with D unresolved. The V and J ends lost 1 base and 4 bases respectively, with 5 bases between them. Per the germline V gene, CDR1 is SGHTA and CDR2 is FQGTGA. The CDR3 is 13 residues long. CDR3 residues: CASSLRKYNEQFF. As DNA, the CDR3 is TGTGCCAGCAGCTTAAGAAAGTACAATGAGCAGTTCTTC.